Listed here are 18 T cell receptor beta chains from one sample, sequenced in a study of T cell responses to AZD1222 COVID-19 vaccine. This table comes from immunoSEQ multiplex PCR, and its TCRdb copy is limited to in-frame clones, with some not included. The sample comprises 100,000 or so clones, 70% to 90% of which are singletons, and approximately 16% rests with the top ten. Sequenced material: peripheral blood, taken on day 0 of AZD1222 vaccination. These receptors came from an adult in good health.

The chain employs TRBV28 and TRBJ1-6; D may be TRBD1 (6 bases). The germline CDR1 and CDR2 sequences are MDHEN and SYDVKM. CDR3 length equals 15 residues. Trimming removed 2 bases from V and 8 bases from J, with 13 bases in between. The CDR3 region has the DNA TGTGCCAGCAGTTTAAGGCAGGGGATAGATTCACCCCTCCACTTT. It codes for CASSLRQGIDSPLHF.

The rearrangement joins TRBV28 to TRBJ2-7; 15 bases fit TRBD2. Trimming took 4 bases from V and 1 from J; bases not matched to a gene: 5. Per the germline V gene, CDR1 is MDHEN and CDR2 is SYDVKM. The CDR3 spans 17 residues. The CDR3 here is CASSSGTSGRKSYEQYF. DNA for the CDR3: TGTGCCAGCAGTTCCGGGACTAGCGGGAGGAAGTCCTACGAGCAGTACTTC.

The V call is TRBV11-3, the J call TRBJ1-4; 8 bases agree with TRBD1. The CDR3 length is 15 residues. With V trimmed by 5 bases and J by 5 bases, 7 bases remained unmatched. Germline assignment: CDR1 SGHNT and CDR2 YENEEA. The CDR3 reads CASSPRTGSNEKLFF. In DNA, the CDR3 is TGTGCCAGCAGCCCGCGGACAGGGTCCAATGAAAAACTGTTTTTT.

The chain couples TRBV30 to TRBJ1-2; D unresolved. Trimming took off 3 bases at V and 1 base at J, with 12 bases between the two ends. The CDR3 is made up of 14 amino acids. Germline V lookup: CDR1 GTSNPN, CDR2 SVGIG (reference sequence). This chain's CDR3 is CAWSEDGFNYGYTF. In nucleotides, the CDR3 is TGTGCCTGGAGCGAAGATGGGTTTAACTATGGCTACACCTTC. The whole variable domain, filled in from reference TRBV30 and TRBJ1-2, reads SQTIHQWPATLVQPVGSPLSLECTVEGTSNPNLYWYRQAAGRGLQLLFYSVGIGQISSEVPQNLSASRPQDRQFILSSKKLLLSDSGFYLCAWSEDGFNYGYTFGSGTRLTVV.

A single count supports this clone. The genes are TRBV5-1 and TRBJ1-1; D ambiguous. This CDR3 comprises 13 residues. Between the trimmed V and J ends, which lost 7 bases and 2 bases, there was a span of 12 bases. In germline, CDR1 is SGHRS, CDR2 YFSETQ. The CDR3 here is CASHAIENTEAFF. DNA for the CDR3: TGCGCCAGCCACGCAATAGAAAACACTGAAGCTTTCTTT.

The chain couples TRBV5-1 to TRBJ1-5, with D possibly being TRBD1 (6 bases). From germline, CDR1 is SGHRS and CDR2 YFSETQ. Trimming left V 4 bases short and J 6 bases short, with 14 bases between. CDR3 length equals 14 residues. CDR3 residues: CASSATGWGQPQHF. CDR3 bases: TGCGCCAGCAGCGCCACAGGGTGGGGTCAGCCCCAGCATTTT.

The chain recombines TRBV4-2 with TRBJ2-1; D may be TRBD2 (6 bases). Deletions cut 1 base from V and 1 base from J, with 17 bases between. The V gene's germline CDR1 is LGHNA and CDR2 YNFKEQ. The CDR3 contains 18 residues. DNA of the CDR3: TGTGCCAGCAGCCAAGGGGGAACGGGGAGCGGGTCCTACAATGAGCAGTTCTTC. Protein product: CASSQGGTGSGSYNEQFF.

This clone was observed many times. The chain carries TRBV9 and TRBJ2-1; TRBD2 matches 12 bases. The CDR3 covers 15 residues. With V trimmed by 5 bases and J by 7 bases, 7 bases remained unmatched. The V gene's germline CDR1 is SGDLS and CDR2 YYNGEE. The CDR3 DNA reads TGTGCCAGCAGGCCTACTAGCGGGGGGTGGAATGAGCAGTTCTTC. It translates to CASRPTSGGWNEQFF.

The chain recombines TRBV19 with TRBJ1-6, with TRBD1 as a possible D gene (6 bases). The CDR3 runs to 13 residues. Per the germline V gene, CDR1 is LNHDA and CDR2 is SQIVND (reference sequence). Trimming took off 6 bases at V and 8 bases at J, with 11 bases between the two ends. The CDR3 here is CASSQGWDSPLHF. CDR3 nucleotide sequence: TGTGCCAGTAGCCAGGGGTGGGATTCACCCCTCCACTTT.

This clone was counted between two and nine times. The chain couples TRBV6-6 to TRBJ2-5, with D possibly matching TRBD2 (6 bases). CDR1 and CDR2 (germline): MNHNY, SVGAGI (reference sequence). V was cut by 0 bases and J by 5 bases, with 13 bases left in between. The CDR3 length is 15 residues. The CDR3 region is CASSYSGRAGETQYF. In DNA, the CDR3 is TGTGCCAGCAGTTACTCGGGCAGGGCGGGGGAGACCCAGTACTTC.

This chain connects TRBV18 to TRBJ2-1; 10 bases agree with TRBD2. Per germline, CDR1 KGHSH and CDR2 LQKENI. The CDR3 consists of 16 residues. Trimming cost V 0 bases and J 9 bases; bases outside gene matches: 8. The CDR3 nucleotides are TGTGCCAGCTCACCACCGGCTAGCGGGAGTTGGGGTGAGCAGTTCTTC. Encoded protein: CASSPPASGSWGEQFF.

By sample share, this clone is medium-sized. The rearrangement joins TRBV6-4 to TRBJ1-5; no clear D. This CDR3 has 13 residues. The ends were cut back, 3 bases at V and 3 bases at J, with 6 bases in the middle. Germline values: CDR1 MRHNA, CDR2 SNTAGT. The CDR3 DNA sequence: TGTGCCAGCAGTGAAACAGACAATCAGCCCCAGCATTTT. Its protein is CASSETDNQPQHF.

This clone was detected only a few times. V is TRBV6-5 and J is TRBJ1-4, with 7 bases aligning to TRBD1. V dropped 6 bases and J dropped 6; count of bases not matched to a gene: 10. CDR3 length: 15 residues. The germline CDR1 and CDR2 sequences are MNHEY and SVGAGI. In nucleotides, the CDR3 is TGTGCCAGCAGAGATCGACAGGGCCCAGATGAAAAACTGTTTTTT. It codes for CASRDRQGPDEKLFF.

This chain uses TRBV15 with TRBJ2-5; D is unresolved. CDR3 size: 14 residues. Trimming left V 2 bases short and J 4 bases short, with 11 bases between. Germline V CDR1 and CDR2: LNHNV, YYDKDF (reference sequence). CDR3 bases: TGTGCCACCAGCAGACTATCGCGCCGAGAGACCCAGTACTTC. Translating it yields CATSRLSRRETQYF.

The V call is TRBV11-2, the J call TRBJ2-7; D is unclear. This CDR3 is 15 amino acids long. Germline loops: CDR1 SGHAT, CDR2 FQNNGV. The V end lost 0 bases, the J end lost 5 bases, and 14 bases lay between the germline ends. CDR3 sequence (DNA): TGTGCCAGCAGCTTAGAATATGTCCTATCCCACGAGCAGTACTTC. As protein: CASSLEYVLSHEQYF.

The sample holds one count of this clone. This chain connects TRBV4-1 to TRBJ1-5, with D unresolved. The ends were cut back, 5 bases at V and 5 bases at J, with 16 bases in the middle. Germline V lookup: CDR1 MGHRA, CDR2 YSYEKL. This CDR3 comprises 15 residues. The CDR3 coding sequence is TGCGCCAGCAGCGTCGTGCCCGTGATGCATCAGCCCCAGCATTTT. It encodes CASSVVPVMHQPQHF.

This rearrangement joins TRBV5-1 to TRBJ2-5; tentatively, D is TRBD1 (6 bases). Germline CDR1 SGHRS, CDR2 YFSETQ. This CDR3 contains 14 residues. The V end lost 4 bases, the J end lost 5 bases, and 15 bases lay between the germline ends. The CDR3 nucleotides read TGCGCCAGCAGCCCTCGACAGGTTGGGGAGACCCAGTACTTC. Its translation is CASSPRQVGETQYF.

The V gene is TRBV11-3, the J gene TRBJ1-3, with D hard to call. The CDR3 length is 13 residues. The V gene lost 4 bases and the J gene lost 0 bases, with 4 bases spanning the gap. CDR1 is SGHNT, CDR2 YENEEA, per germline. CDR3 sequence: CASSSVSGNTIYF. The CDR3 DNA reads as TGTGCCAGCAGCTCCGTCTCTGGAAACACCATATATTTT. Variable domain in full (rest from reference TRBV11-3 and TRBJ1-3): EAGVVQSPRYKIIEKKQPVAFWCNPISGHNTLYWYLQNLGQGPELLIRYENEEAVDDSQLPKDRFSAERLKGVDSTLKIQPAELGDSAVYLCASSSVSGNTIYFGEGSWLTVV.